This T cell receptor beta chain comes out of a study of T cell repertoires in cytomegalovirus infection. General study results and limits: Ex vivo, HLA-C-restricted CMV-specific TCR beta clonotypes prevailed over the rest of the response.

This clonotype has at least ten counts. What it binds is not known. One entry per CDR3 protein, called by TCRdb with MiXCR from the reads. The repertoire has more than 400,000 distinct CDR3 sequences, about 30% of them found once; the top ten carry less than 15%. CDR1 and CDR2 (germline): SGHTA, FQGNSA. The CDR3 totals 18 residues. V lost 1 base to trimming and J lost 7 bases, with 20 bases between them. This sequence originates from a human donor in good health (CMV status not recorded). Some clones in this sample may be carry-over from other donors' samples. Sequencing was performed on PBMCs. V is TRBV7-2 and J is TRBJ1-6, with a possible D match to TRBD1 (6 bases). CDR3 sequence reads: CASSLGWGQGSSNSPLHF. For the CDR3, the DNA is TGTGCCAGCAGCTTAGGGTGGGGGCAGGGATCCTCAAATTCACCCCTCCACTTT.